Each of the 32 T cell receptor beta chains below was sequenced from the same sample in a study of blood T cells in healthy people across ages. Alongside a J-beta primer mix, a sample-barcoded 5' primer served in a second PCR lasting about 7 to 12 cycles. Each CDR3 protein is one row after TCRdb ran MiXCR on the 5' RACE reads. Of over a million distinct CDR3 sequences in the sample, approximately 59% were seen once. Sequencing was done on a sample of blood. All receptors derive from a man aged 18 to 29 in good health.

The chain joins TRBV7-8 to TRBJ2-1; D might be TRBD2 (7 bases). V lost 5 bases and J 0 bases, leaving 20 bases between the germline ends. Germline V gene sequence: CDR1 SGHVS, CDR2 FQNEAQ. CDR3 length equals 18 residues. Here the CDR3 DNA reads TGTGCCAGCAGCCTCCCCCGGGGGGCGGGAAGCTCCTACAATGAGCAGTTCTTC. Protein: CASSLPRGAGSSYNEQFF.

The CDR3 region is CASSNRDSLYEQYF. The CDR3 region has the DNA TGTGCCAGCAGCAACCGGGACAGTCTCTACGAGCAGTACTTC. The chain has TRBV7-9 and TRBJ2-7; 7 positions agree with TRBD1. There are 14 residues in the CDR3. Trimming removed 5 bases from V and 3 bases from J; junction bases left unmatched: 7. CDR1 and CDR2 (germline): SEHNR, FQNEAQ (reference sequence).

The chain uses TRBV12-5 and TRBJ2-3; a weak D match, TRBD1 (7 bases). The germline gives CDR1 LGHNT, CDR2 FRNRAP. Trimming took 4 bases from V and 4 from J, leaving 15 bases between them. This CDR3 comprises 15 residues. The CDR3 bases are TGTGCTAGTGGTTCGGACAGGAGGGGAGCAGATACGCAGTATTTT. Amino acids: CASGSDRRGADTQYF.

Only a few counts were recorded for this clonotype. The chain joins TRBV5-5 to TRBJ2-1, with 8 bases matching TRBD1. Trimming removed 4 bases from V and 7 bases from J; junction bases left unmatched: 7. Looked up from germline, CDR1 is SGHKS and CDR2 is YYEKEE (reference sequence). CDR3 length: 14 amino acids. Written as DNA, the CDR3 is TGTGCCAGCAGCCCCCAGACAGGGGTTAATGAGCAGTTCTTC. Protein product: CASSPQTGVNEQFF.

This clonotype was observed a handful of times. The chain employs TRBV27 and TRBJ2-2; unclear D gene. The CDR3 is 14 amino acids. The germline V gene encodes CDR1 MNHEY and CDR2 SMNVEV (reference sequence). V was pared by 4 bases and J by 3 bases, with 9 bases between. DNA of the CDR3: TGTGCCAGCAGTTGGATACCCCACACCGGGGAGCTGTTTTTT. Protein product: CASSWIPHTGELFF.

The genes are TRBV12-3 or TRBV12-4 and TRBJ2-4; TRBD2 agrees at 7 bases. CDR3 size: 15 residues. J lost 8 bases, V lost 6 bases, and 13 bases had no gene match. The CDR3 DNA reads as TGTGCCAGCAGATCAGCGGGGAGGAGGAAGGACATTCAGTACTTC. This translates into CASRSAGRRKDIQYF.

The V call is TRBV12-3 or TRBV12-4, the J call TRBJ2-7, with 7 bases identical to TRBD2. This CDR3 is 14 amino acids long. V shed 5 bases and J 6 bases; nucleotides not matched to a gene: 10. The CDR3 here is CASSLRDYPTEQYF. The DNA of the CDR3 is TGTGCCAGCAGTCTAAGGGACTACCCCACCGAGCAGTACTTC.

V and J are TRBV7-9 and TRBJ2-7, with 7 bases that match TRBD1. In germline, CDR1 is SEHNR, CDR2 FQNEAQ (reference sequence). J gave up 1 base and V 5 bases, and 17 bases lay outside the gene matches. This CDR3 contains 18 residues. The CDR3 reads CASSINRGMTGLSYEQYF. Here the CDR3 DNA reads TGTGCCAGCAGCATCAATCGTGGTATGACAGGGCTATCCTACGAGCAGTACTTC. The whole variable domain, filled in from reference TRBV7-9 and TRBJ2-7, reads DTGVSQNPRHKITKRGQNVTFRCDPISEHNRLYWYRQTLGQGPEFLTYFQNEAQLEKSRLLSDRFSAERPKGSFSTLEIQRTEQGDSAMYLCASSINRGMTGLSYEQYFGPGTRLTVT.

There are many counts of this clonotype. The chain uses TRBV29-1 and TRBJ1-1; D remains ambiguous. V lost 2 bases and J 4 bases, leaving 5 bases between the germline ends. The length of the CDR3 is 11 residues. Germline values: CDR1 SQVTM, CDR2 ANQGSEA. The CDR3, as DNA: TGCAGCGTTGAATCCGGCACTGAAGCTTTCTTT. Its translation is CSVESGTEAFF.

V is TRBV14 and J is TRBJ1-1, with D unresolved. The CDR3 is 14 residues long. V gave up 2 bases and J gave up 4 bases, with 11 bases separating them. Germline V lookup: CDR1 SGHDN, CDR2 FVKESK. The CDR3 DNA reads TGTGCCAGCAGCCAACACCCCCAGGCCACTGAAGCTTTCTTT. Its protein is CASSQHPQATEAFF.

The chain uses TRBV12-3 or TRBV12-4 and TRBJ2-2; no clear D. This CDR3 is 16 amino acids long. Trimming stripped 6 bases from V and 2 bases from J, with 16 bases between. The CDR3 reads CASSKLIWGNTGELFF. CDR3 nucleotide sequence: TGTGCCAGCAGCAAGCTAATATGGGGTAACACCGGGGAGCTGTTTTTT.

The gene calls are TRBV12-3 or TRBV12-4 and TRBJ1-5; D might be TRBD1 (5 bases). This CDR3 has 14 residues. The V end lost 3 bases, the J end lost 7 bases, and 13 bases lay between the germline ends. CDR3 DNA: TGTGCCAGCAGTTTCCGGGCCCCAGGGCAGCCCCAGCATTTT. Translating it yields CASSFRAPGQPQHF.

This chain connects TRBV6-1 to TRBJ1-5; 7 nucleotides line up with TRBD1. Germline V gives CDR1 MNHNS, CDR2 SASEGT. The CDR3 totals 15 residues. V lost 6 bases and J lost 0; bases outside the gene matches: 5. The CDR3 here is CASSQTGHSNQPQHF. The DNA for the CDR3 is TGTGCCAGCAGCCAGACAGGGCATAGCAATCAGCCCCAGCATTTT.

V is TRBV5-1 and J is TRBJ2-7; D is ambiguous. CDR1 SGHRS and CDR2 YFSETQ come from the germline V gene. The V gene lost 1 base and the J gene lost 5 bases, with 19 bases spanning the gap. CDR3 length: 16 amino acids. The CDR3 reads CASSLTFRVLGNEQYF. The CDR3 coding sequence is TGCGCCAGCAGCTTGACATTCCGGGTCCTGGGCAACGAGCAGTACTTC.

The rearrangement uses TRBV20-1 and TRBJ2-7, with 14 bases lining up with TRBD2. Germline V gene sequence: CDR1 DFQATT, CDR2 SNEGSKA (reference sequence). The CDR3 covers 17 residues. CDR3 nucleotide sequence: TGCAGCGCGGTTAAAGGACTAGCGGGAGGCTTCTCCTACGAGCAGTACTTC. Residues: CSAVKGLAGGFSYEQYF.

V gene TRBV7-9 combines with J gene TRBJ1-2, with TRBD1 as a possible D gene (5 bases). V was cut by 5 bases and J by 7 bases, with 23 bases left in between. The CDR3 totals 16 residues. Per germline, CDR1 SEHNR and CDR2 FQNEAQ (reference sequence). This chain's CDR3 is CASSHGSGGVQGGYTF. The CDR3 nucleotides read TGTGCCAGCAGCCACGGATCCGGGGGTGTGCAGGGTGGCTACACCTTC.

The genes are TRBV28 and TRBJ2-4; D is undetermined. There are 13 residues in the CDR3. Germline loops: CDR1 MDHEN, CDR2 SYDVKM. Trimming removed 3 bases at V and 9 bases at J, with 12 bases between. The CDR3: CASSFESPAIQYF. CDR3 DNA sequence: TGTGCCAGCAGTTTCGAAAGCCCCGCCATTCAGTACTTC.

V gene TRBV6-5 combines with J gene TRBJ1-2, with D perhaps matching TRBD1 (5 bases). The V gene's germline CDR1 is MNHEY and CDR2 SVGAGI. Between the trimmed V and J ends, which lost 0 bases and 4 bases, there was a span of 9 bases. CDR3 size: 14 residues. CDR3 nucleotide sequence: TGTGCCAGCAGTTACTCGACAGCCCTCTATGGCTACACCTTC. This codes for CASSYSTALYGYTF.

This chain connects TRBV27 to TRBJ1-5, with 9 bases aligning to TRBD1. There are 15 residues in the CDR3. From germline, CDR1 is MNHEY and CDR2 SMNVEV (reference sequence). V lost 2 bases, J lost 5 bases, and 4 bases stayed unmatched. The CDR3 region is CASSLGTGIHQPQHF. CDR3 DNA sequence: TGTGCCAGCAGTTTAGGGACAGGGATCCATCAGCCCCAGCATTTT.

The chain recombines TRBV27 with TRBJ2-7, with TRBD1 as a possible D gene (6 bases). V was cut by 2 bases and J by 0 bases, with 14 bases left in between. Germline lookup yields CDR1 MNHEY and CDR2 SMNVEV (reference sequence). The CDR3 spans 16 residues. In DNA, the CDR3 is TGTGCCAGCAGTTTAGGGCTTCGGACAGCCTCCTACGAGCAGTACTTC. Its translation: CASSLGLRTASYEQYF.

V is TRBV6-6 and J is TRBJ1-1; tentative D call: TRBD1 (5 bases). The germline V and J ends were trimmed by 5 bases and 2 bases, with 15 bases remaining between them. The germline gives CDR1 MNHNY, CDR2 SVGAGI (reference sequence). The CDR3 loop spans 15 amino acids. This CDR3 is CASSPRDGQNTEAFF. DNA for the CDR3: TGTGCCAGCAGTCCCAGGGACGGACAAAACACTGAAGCTTTCTTT.

V usage is TRBV10-3 and J usage is TRBJ2-1; 7 bases fit TRBD2. CDR3 size: 19 residues. The germline V gene has CDR1 ENHRY and CDR2 SYGVKD. J gave up 0 bases and V 7 bases, and 18 bases lay outside the gene matches. Here the CDR3 reads CAITPLGGGPLSSYNEQFF. CDR3 in DNA: TGTGCCATCACCCCGTTGGGGGGAGGGCCACTTAGCTCCTACAATGAGCAGTTCTTC.

The rearrangement uses TRBV3-1 and TRBJ1-2; TRBD1 matches at 7 bases. CDR3 length: 16 residues. CDR1 is LGHDT, CDR2 YNNKEL, per germline (reference sequence). The junction had 8 bases not matched to a gene; V was cut back by 4 bases and J by 0 bases. The CDR3 region has the DNA TGTGCCAGCAGCCGCCCCACAGGGGAAACTAACTATGGCTACACCTTC. This sequence encodes CASSRPTGETNYGYTF.

The gene calls are TRBV29-1 and TRBJ2-5; D possibly matches TRBD1 or TRBD2 (5 bases each). Trimming removed 3 bases at V and 11 bases at J, with 19 bases between. The CDR3 contains 13 residues. The germline gives CDR1 SQVTM, CDR2 ANQGSEA. CDR3 protein: CSVEGELANEQYF. The DNA for the CDR3 is TGCAGCGTTGAGGGGGAATTAGCCAATGAGCAGTACTTC.

The chain has TRBV4-1 and TRBJ2-3; the D call may be TRBD1 or TRBD2 (6 bases each). Germline V gives CDR1 MGHRA, CDR2 YSYEKL. V dropped 1 base and J dropped 5 bases, with 13 bases sitting between them. There are 15 residues in the CDR3. The CDR3 DNA follows: TGCGCCAGCAGCCAAGTGTGGGGGGCGCAAGATACGCAGTATTTT. This codes for CASSQVWGAQDTQYF.

The chain links TRBV5-1 to TRBJ2-1; 10 positions match TRBD2. The CDR3 is 15 amino acids. The junction had 4 bases not matched to a gene; V was cut back by 2 bases and J by 5 bases. Germline V gene lookup returns CDR1 SGHRS and CDR2 YFSETQ. The CDR3 nucleotides read TGCGCCAGCAGCTTTCAAGCGGGAGGGAACAATGAGCAGTTCTTC. Its translation: CASSFQAGGNNEQFF.

The DNA for the CDR3 is TGTGCCAGCAGTGAACGATGGGGCTCGGACAATGAGCAGTTCTTC. Its translation is CASSERWGSDNEQFF. The rearrangement joins TRBV25-1 to TRBJ2-1; D possibly corresponds to TRBD1 (5 bases). The CDR3 is made up of 15 amino acids. Germline CDR1 and CDR2: MGHDK and SYGVNS. V lost 2 bases, J lost 5 bases, and 13 bases lay in between.

This chain joins TRBV20-1 and TRBJ2-1; 8 bases map to TRBD2. Unmatched junction bases numbered 11, after V lost 1 base and J lost 3 bases. Germline V gene sequence: CDR1 DFQATT, CDR2 SNEGSKA (reference sequence). The CDR3 loop spans 17 amino acids. The CDR3 is CSARGFKAGAHYNEQFF. CDR3 nucleotide sequence: TGCAGTGCTAGAGGATTTAAAGCGGGGGCCCACTACAATGAGCAGTTCTTC.

V and J are TRBV19 and TRBJ2-4; tentative D call: TRBD2 (6 bases). The J call may not be correct, given that the DNA end is closer to TRBJ2-7. The CDR3 runs 14 residues. Germline V CDR1 and CDR2: LNHDA, SQIVND (reference sequence). The CDR3 is CATSKQGLVYEQYF. Here the CDR3 DNA reads TGTGCCACCTCGAAGCAGGGACTTGTCTACGAGCAGTACTTC.

The sample holds one count of this clonotype. The rearrangement joins TRBV7-2 to TRBJ1-2; 7 positions match TRBD1. Per germline, CDR1 SGHTA and CDR2 FQGNSA. Germline trimming cut 8 bases from V and 6 bases from J; bases unmatched to any gene: 12. The length of the CDR3 is 14 residues. The CDR3 DNA follows: TGTGCCAGCGCATCTCCCCACAGGGGCCATGGCTACACCTTC. Its protein product is CASASPHRGHGYTF.

This clonotype has just one count. The chain carries TRBV5-1 and TRBJ2-7; 7 nucleotides align to TRBD1. This CDR3 has 15 amino acids. With V trimmed by 2 bases and J by 9 bases, 14 bases remained unmatched. Per germline, CDR1 SGHRS and CDR2 YFSETQ. The DNA of the CDR3 is TGCGCCAGCAGCTTCACAGGGGACACTTCCAATGGGCAGTACTTC. Translated, it gives CASSFTGDTSNGQYF.

This clonotype was picked up many times. The V gene is TRBV29-1, the J gene TRBJ2-3; D unclear. CDR1 is SQVTM, CDR2 ANQGSEA, per germline. The CDR3 consists of 12 residues. V was pared by 3 bases and J by 0 bases, with 4 bases between. CDR3 DNA: TGCAGCGTTGACCCTAGCACAGATACGCAGTATTTT. Translation: CSVDPSTDTQYF.